This note documents a single TCR beta chain sequence. The table came from immunoSEQ multiplex PCR; TCRdb's copy has only in-frame clones and leaves some out. In the table there are around 130,000 clones, approximately 90% of which are singletons. This entry belongs to a study of radiation and T cells in renal cell carcinoma. CDR3 length equals 17 residues. With 5 bases removed from V and 0 bases from J, the gap between germline ends came to 20 bases. Germline assignment: CDR1 PRHDT and CDR2 FYEKMQ (reference sequence). Time point indicated: blood 2 weeks post-SBRT. Treatment described: 15 Gy SBRT to primary tumor, nephrectomy 4 weeks later. The patient's renal cell carcinoma had clear cell pathology.

Sequenced here: blood, sampled from a patient whose treatment included radiotherapy and nephrectomy. This sequence was found in a woman aged 70-85 years with renal cell carcinoma. This chain joins TRBV13 and TRBJ2-7, with D maybe TRBD1 (6 bases). The CDR3 region has the DNA TGTGCCAGCAGCCCCCGTTCAGGGACACATGACTCCTACGAGCAGTACTTC. Translated: CASSPRSGTHDSYEQYF.